These 2 T cell receptor beta chains were sequenced from one sample in a study of blood T cell repertoires in COVID-19. The method was immunoSEQ multiplex PCR; TCRdb's version includes in-frame clones alone and lacks a portion of them. This table holds some 110,000 clones, roughly nine tenths found once. The material sequenced was peripheral blood. These receptors were collected from a human donor in a cohort sampled during active COVID-19.

This sequence joins TRBV13 and TRBJ1-2, with a possible D match to TRBD1 (6 bases). This CDR3 has 14 residues. Trimming shortened V by 4 bases and J by 7 bases, and 16 bases separated the two germline ends. The V gene's germline CDR1 is PRHDT and CDR2 FYEKMQ (reference sequence). The CDR3 spells CASSSPGGLGGYTF. In nucleotides, the CDR3 is TGTGCCAGCAGCTCCCCCGGGGGGCTCGGTGGCTACACCTTC.

The V gene is TRBV5-1, the J gene TRBJ2-1, with TRBD2 matching 8 bases. The trim removed 0 bases at V and 5 bases at J, leaving 1 base unmatched. Germline V CDR1 and CDR2: SGHRS, YFSETQ. CDR3 length: 14 residues. The CDR3 reads CASSLGAGDNEQFF. CDR3 DNA sequence: TGCGCCAGCAGCTTGGGAGCGGGGGACAATGAGCAGTTCTTC.